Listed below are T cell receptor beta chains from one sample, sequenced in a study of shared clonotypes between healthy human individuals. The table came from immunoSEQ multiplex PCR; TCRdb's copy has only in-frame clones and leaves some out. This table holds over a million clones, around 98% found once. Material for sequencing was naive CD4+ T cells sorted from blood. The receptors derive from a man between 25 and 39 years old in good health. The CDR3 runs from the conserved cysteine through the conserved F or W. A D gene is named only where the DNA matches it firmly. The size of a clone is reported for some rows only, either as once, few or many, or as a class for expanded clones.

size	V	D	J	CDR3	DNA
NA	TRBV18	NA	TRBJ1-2	CASSPDGSYGYTF	TGTGCCAGCTCCCCGGACGGGAGCTATGGCTACACCTTC
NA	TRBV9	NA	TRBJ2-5	CASSVAQGLTQETQYF	TGTGCCAGCAGCGTAGCGCAGGGTCTGACCCAAGAGACCCAGTACTTC
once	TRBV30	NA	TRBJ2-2	CAWTGLSTGELFF	TGTGCCTGGACGGGGCTTTCCACGGGGGAGCTGTTTTTT
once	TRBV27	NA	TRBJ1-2	CASSQRRVTRGYTF	TGTGCCAGCAGTCAACGGAGGGTGACCCGTGGCTACACCTTC
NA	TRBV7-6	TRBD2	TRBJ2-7	CASSLTSGGYEQYF	TGTGCCAGCAGCTTGACTAGCGGGGGGTACGAGCAGTACTTC
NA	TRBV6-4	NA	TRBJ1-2	CASRESGTTYGYTF	TGTGCCAGCAGAGAATCCGGGACAACATATGGCTACACCTTC
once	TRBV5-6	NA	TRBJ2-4	CASSPPGRGRGKNIQYF	TGTGCCAGCAGCCCCCCTGGTCGTGGGAGAGGGAAAAACATTCAGTACTTC
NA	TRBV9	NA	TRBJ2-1	CASSVVGLNNEQFF	TGTGCCAGCAGCGTAGTCGGGCTCAACAATGAGCAGTTCTTC
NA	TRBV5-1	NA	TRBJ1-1	CASSLKRDTEAFF	TGCGCCAGCAGCTTGAAGAGAGACACTGAAGCTTTCTTT
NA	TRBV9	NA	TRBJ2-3	CASSVEWGTDTQYF	TGTGCCAGCAGCGTAGAGTGGGGTACAGATACGCAGTATTTT
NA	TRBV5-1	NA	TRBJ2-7	CASSDATGTTLYEQYF	TGCGCCAGCAGCGATGCGACCGGGACGACTCTCTACGAGCAGTACTTC
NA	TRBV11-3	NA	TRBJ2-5	CASSLQGRETQYF	TGTGCCAGCAGCTTACAGGGGCGGGAGACCCAGTACTTC
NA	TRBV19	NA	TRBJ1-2	CASSMGLPTYYGYTF	TGTGCCAGTAGTATGGGACTGCCGACCTACTATGGCTACACCTTC
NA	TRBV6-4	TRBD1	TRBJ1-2	CATSEGQGGGYTF	TGTGCCACCTCGGAGGGACAGGGAGGCGGCTACACCTTC
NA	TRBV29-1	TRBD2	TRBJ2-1	CSVAPGAGLAGGPVGEQFF	TGCAGCGTGGCCCCAGGGGCCGGACTAGCGGGAGGCCCCGTGGGTGAGCAGTTCTTC
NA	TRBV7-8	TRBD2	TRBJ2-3	CASSSLGLADTDTQYF	TGTGCCAGCAGCAGCCTGGGACTAGCCGACACAGATACGCAGTATTTT
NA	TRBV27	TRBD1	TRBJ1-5	CATGTGGQPQHF	TGTGCCACCGGGACAGGGGGCCAGCCCCAGCATTTT
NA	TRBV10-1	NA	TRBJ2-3	CASKTIDTQYF	TGCGCCAGCAAAACTATCGATACGCAGTATTTT
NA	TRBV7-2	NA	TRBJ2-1	CASKTVGLAKQFF	TGTGCCAGCAAAACGGTGGGGCTAGCGAAGCAGTTCTTC
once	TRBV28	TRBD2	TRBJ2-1	CASKRDPSYNEQFF	TGTGCCAGCAAGCGGGACCCTTCCTACAATGAGCAGTTCTTC
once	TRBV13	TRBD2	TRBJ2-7	CASSLVGEGLGEQYF	TGTGCCAGCAGCTTAGTCGGGGAGGGCCTGGGGGAGCAGTACTTC
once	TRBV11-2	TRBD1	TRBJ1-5	CASSSSWGQGDRNQPQHF	TGTGCCAGCAGCTCCTCGTGGGGACAGGGGGACAGAAATCAGCCCCAGCATTTT
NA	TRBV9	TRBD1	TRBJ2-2	CASSGPSSDRVLSTGELFF	TGTGCCAGCAGCGGGCCCTCCTCCGACAGGGTACTCAGCACCGGGGAGCTGTTTTTT
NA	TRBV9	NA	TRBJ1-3	CASSSAGVSGNTIYF	TGTGCCAGCAGCTCCGCCGGGGTCTCTGGAAACACCATATATTTT
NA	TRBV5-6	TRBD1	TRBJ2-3	CASSFLGTAADTQYF	TGTGCCAGCAGCTTCCTCGGGACAGCCGCCGATACGCAGTATTTT
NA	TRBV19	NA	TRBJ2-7	CASSIVAPAAHEQYF	TGTGCCAGTAGTATAGTGGCACCCGCCGCCCACGAGCAGTACTTC
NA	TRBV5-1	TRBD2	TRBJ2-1	CASSPRLAGGPLGEQFF	TGCGCCAGCAGCCCCCGACTAGCGGGAGGGCCGTTGGGTGAGCAGTTCTTC
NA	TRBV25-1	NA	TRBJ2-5	CASSPGAYQETQYF	TGTGCCAGCTCCCCCGGGGCGTACCAAGAGACCCAGTACTTC
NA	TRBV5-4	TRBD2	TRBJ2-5	CASSRGLPETQYF	TGTGCCAGCAGCCGGGGACTACCAGAGACCCAGTACTTC
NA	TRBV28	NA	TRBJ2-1	CASSLGRGSYNEQFF	TGTGCCAGCAGTTTAGGGCGGGGCTCCTACAATGAGCAGTTCTTC
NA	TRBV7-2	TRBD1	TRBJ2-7	CASSLAGTGSYEQYF	TGTGCCAGCAGCTTAGCCGGGACAGGTTCCTACGAGCAGTACTTC
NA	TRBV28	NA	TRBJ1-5	CASSLIGPRGQPQHF	TGTGCCAGCAGTTTAATCGGACCTCGGGGACAGCCCCAGCATTTT
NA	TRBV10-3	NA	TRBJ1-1	CAISELLGTVEAFF	TGTGCCATCAGTGAGTTATTGGGAACGGTTGAAGCTTTCTTT
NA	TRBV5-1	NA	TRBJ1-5	CASSLEGGYQPQHF	TGCGCCAGCAGCTTGGAAGGGGGATACCAGCCCCAGCATTTT
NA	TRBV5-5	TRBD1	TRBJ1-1	CASSSRDRGLAFF	TGTGCCAGCAGCTCCCGGGACAGGGGGCTCGCTTTCTTT
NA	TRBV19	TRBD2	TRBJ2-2	CASRWVAGWTGELFF	TGTGCCAGTAGATGGGTAGCGGGATGGACCGGGGAGCTGTTTTTT
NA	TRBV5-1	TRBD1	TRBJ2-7	CATAPGTALTSYEQYF	TGCGCCACCGCGCCAGGGACAGCCCTTACCTCCTACGAGCAGTACTTC
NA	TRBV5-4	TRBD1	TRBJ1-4	CASSLGGQFEKLFF	TGTGCCAGCAGCTTGGGGGGACAGTTTGAAAAACTGTTTTTT
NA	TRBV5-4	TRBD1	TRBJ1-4	CASSLGDRPSTNEKLFF	TGTGCCAGCAGCTTGGGGGACAGACCATCAACTAATGAAAAACTGTTTTTT
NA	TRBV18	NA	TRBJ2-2	CASSPPTHTGELFF	TGTGCCAGCTCACCACCAACGCACACCGGGGAGCTGTTTTTT
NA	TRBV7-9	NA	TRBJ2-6	CASSLGGRTNSGANVLTF	TGTGCCAGCAGCTTGGGGGGACGGACAAACTCTGGGGCCAACGTCCTGACTTTC
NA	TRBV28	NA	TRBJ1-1	CASQAGMNTEAFF	TGTGCCAGCCAGGCAGGTATGAACACTGAAGCTTTCTTT